This note documents a single T cell receptor beta chain sequence. The antigen is undetermined. This entry belongs to a study of beta chain features in type 1 diabetes. Study background: Similarity in age, gender and cell yields was seen between patients and healthy donors. The study's findings and limits: In every one of the four CD4+ subsets, TCRB CDR3s were moderately but significantly shorter in Type 1 diabetes patients.

Each of the sorted populations had a purity greater than 95%. The isolated RNA, all of it, was reverse transcribed, so expressed TCRB transcripts were what got sequenced. Sequencing used immunoSEQ multiplex PCR; TCRdb keeps in-frame clones, though not all of them. The sample contains roughly 47,000 clones, approximately 40% of which appear only once. From germline, CDR1 is SNHLY and CDR2 FYNNEI. There are 13 residues in the CDR3. The V segment lost 10 bases and the J segment 8 bases; nucleotides outside the gene matches: 11. The rearrangement joins TRBV2 to TRBJ2-1; 7 bases line up with TRBD1. The sequence derives from a man aged 25-45 years with type 1 diabetes. Sequences were obtained from stem cell memory CD4+ T cells from blood. The CDR3 spells CATRQGPDHEQFF. CDR3 bases: TGTGCCACCCGACAGGGACCGGACCATGAGCAGTTCTTC.